Below, 27 T cell receptor beta chains from the same sample are listed, as sequenced in a study of PD-L1 blockade in urothelial cancer. The time point: peripheral blood 6 weeks after treatment start. The repertoire was sequenced with immunoSEQ multiplex PCR; TCRdb's copy has only in-frame clones and lacks some. The data contain about 50,000 clones, 80% to 90% of them singletons. This material consisted of PBMCs, taken around atezolizumab (anti-PD-L1) treatment. The source of these receptors is a man between 65 and 85 years old with urothelial cancer.

The chain combines TRBV10-3 with TRBJ1-3; unclear D gene. Germline V gives CDR1 ENHRY, CDR2 SYGVKD. The CDR3 runs 14 residues. Deletions cut 6 bases from V and 1 base from J, with 10 bases between. The CDR3 loop is CAIRSPGSGNTIYF. The CDR3 DNA reads TGTGCCATCAGGAGCCCGGGGTCTGGAAACACCATATATTTT.

The chain has TRBV30 and TRBJ1-5; no clear D. The germline CDR1 and CDR2 sequences are GTSNPN and SVGIG (reference sequence). The CDR3 runs to 13 residues. V was shortened by 2 bases and J by 13 bases, with 18 bases between the two germline ends. The DNA of the CDR3 is TGTGCCTGGAGTCCTCAGACGACACGGTCACAGCATTTT. Residues: CAWSPQTTRSQHF.

The rearrangement joins TRBV5-4 to TRBJ2-2, with 10 bases matching TRBD2. CDR1 and CDR2 (germline): SGHNT, YYREEE (reference sequence). The length of the CDR3 is 16 residues. V was clipped by 4 bases and J by 5 bases; unmatched bases: 8. The CDR3 protein is CASSLAGEVGTGELFF. CDR3 sequence (DNA): TGTGCCAGCAGCCTAGCGGGAGAAGTGGGGACCGGGGAGCTGTTTTTT.

The chain joins TRBV6-6 to TRBJ1-2; TRBD1 matches at 8 bases. Looked up from germline, CDR1 is MNHNY and CDR2 is SVGAGI (reference sequence). The CDR3 has 14 amino acids. V was pared by 7 bases and J by 2 bases, with 6 bases of the junction left unmatched. The CDR3 reads CASTRQGQNYGYTF. The CDR3 nucleotides read TGTGCCAGCACCAGACAGGGGCAGAACTATGGCTACACCTTC.

This chain joins TRBV2 and TRBJ2-5, with TRBD1 matching over 7 bases. The germline V gene has CDR1 SNHLY and CDR2 FYNNEI. Trimming took 6 bases from V and 7 from J; bases not matched to a gene: 5. This CDR3 contains 12 residues. As DNA, the CDR3 is TGTGCCAGCAGGGATACAGGGGTGACCCAGTACTTC. It is translated as CASRDTGVTQYF.

V and J are TRBV28 and TRBJ2-7; D is ambiguous. In germline, CDR1 is MDHEN, CDR2 SYDVKM. The CDR3 spans 12 residues. V lost 11 bases and J 2 bases, leaving 13 bases between the germline ends. In nucleotides, the CDR3 is TGTGCCTCGAAGGCCCGGGCCTACGAGCAGTACTTC. This sequence encodes CASKARAYEQYF.

The chain is built from TRBV5-1 and TRBJ1-2; tentatively, D is TRBD1 (6 bases). V was cut by 4 bases and J by 1 base, with 14 bases left in between. Germline CDR1 SGHRS, CDR2 YFSETQ. The CDR3 has 15 amino acids. In DNA form, the CDR3 reads TGCGCCAGCAGCCTTTCAACAGGGATTAACTATGGCTACACCTTC. It is translated as CASSLSTGINYGYTF.

Here the CDR3 DNA reads TGTGCCAGTACCTTGACTGGGAACACCGGGGAGCTGTTTTTT. It codes for CASTLTGNTGELFF. This chain connects TRBV19 to TRBJ2-2, with D hard to call. From germline, CDR1 is LNHDA and CDR2 SQIVND (reference sequence). V was cut by 7 bases and J by 1 base, with 10 bases left in between. The CDR3 covers 14 residues.

V and J are TRBV30 and TRBJ2-2; no reliable D call. In germline, CDR1 is GTSNPN, CDR2 SVGIG (reference sequence). This CDR3 has 14 amino acids. Trimming removed 1 base at V and 0 bases at J, with 6 bases between. The CDR3 here is CAWSARTNTGELFF. CDR3 bases: TGTGCCTGGAGTGCTAGGACGAACACCGGGGAGCTGTTTTTT.

The chain is built from TRBV5-1 and TRBJ2-7, with D perhaps TRBD2 (5 bases). Germline V gene data show CDR1 as SGHRS and CDR2 as YFSETQ. The CDR3 has 15 residues. V lost 4 bases to trimming and J lost 0 bases, with 14 bases between them. CDR3 protein: CASSVNSGSSYEQYF. The CDR3 region has the DNA TGCGCCAGCAGCGTGAACAGCGGAAGCTCCTACGAGCAGTACTTC.

This clone appeared once. This sequence joins TRBV5-5 and TRBJ2-7; TRBD1 aligns across 8 bases. Unmatched junction bases numbered 4, after V lost 1 base and J lost 1 base. Germline V gives CDR1 SGHKS, CDR2 YYEKEE (reference sequence). This CDR3 contains 15 residues. The CDR3 DNA sequence: TGTGCCAGCAGCTTGAATACAGGGGGTTCCTACGAGCAGTACTTC. Translating gives CASSLNTGGSYEQYF.

The rearrangement joins TRBV18 to TRBJ2-2; 9 nucleotides line up with TRBD1. Looked up from germline, CDR1 is KGHSH and CDR2 is LQKENI. With V trimmed by 3 bases and J by 2 bases, 13 bases remained unmatched. The CDR3 consists of 19 residues. CDR3 bases: TGTGCCAGCTCACCGAATGGACAGGGGTGGACCAGAAACACCGGGGAGCTGTTTTTT. Protein: CASSPNGQGWTRNTGELFF.

This clone appeared a few times. The rearrangement links TRBV5-4 to TRBJ2-5; 14 bases map to TRBD2. This CDR3 has 16 amino acids. Germline trimming cut 2 bases from V and 4 bases from J; bases unmatched to any gene: 4. The germline CDR1 and CDR2 sequences are SGHNT and YYREEE (reference sequence). As DNA, the CDR3 is TGTGCCAGCAGCTTTGGACTAGCGGGAGGTCCAGAGACCCAGTACTTC. It encodes CASSFGLAGGPETQYF.

CDR3 DNA sequence: TGCGCCAGCAGTGAGTCGGGCGGGAGTTTCTACGAGCAGTACTTC. Translated, it gives CASSESGGSFYEQYF. The chain uses TRBV10-1 and TRBJ2-7; the match to TRBD2 covers 7 bases. CDR3 length equals 15 residues. The V gene end was trimmed by 0 bases and the J gene end by 3 bases; junction bases not matched to a gene: 5. Germline CDR1 is WNHNN and CDR2 is SYGVQD (reference sequence).

The J gene is TRBJ2-4, the V gene TRBV28; no clear D gene. The CDR3 is made up of 16 amino acids. The germline gives CDR1 MDHEN, CDR2 SYDVKM. V shed 5 bases and J shed 0 bases, with 14 bases lying between them. The CDR3 region is CASSPLGFRAKNIQYF. The CDR3 bases are TGTGCCAGCAGTCCCCTGGGCTTTCGAGCCAAAAACATTCAGTACTTC.

This rearrangement joins TRBV5-5 to TRBJ2-7; maybe TRBD1 (6 bases). CDR3 length equals 15 residues. The germline CDR1 and CDR2 sequences are SGHKS and YYEKEE (reference sequence). V was cut by 1 base and J by 0 bases, with 11 bases left in between. The CDR3 reads CASSLQPDSSYEQYF. In DNA form, the CDR3 reads TGTGCCAGCAGCTTGCAACCGGACAGCTCCTACGAGCAGTACTTC.

The gene calls are TRBV19 and TRBJ2-7; 13 bases line up with TRBD2. The J segment lost 6 bases and the V segment lost 4 bases, leaving 6 bases of the junction unmatched. Germline-derived CDR1 and CDR2 are LNHDA and SQIVND (reference sequence). This CDR3 has 15 amino acids. The CDR3 spells CASSTGLAGVGEQYF. The DNA for the CDR3 is TGTGCCAGTAGTACCGGACTAGCGGGAGTTGGCGAGCAGTACTTC.

The chain combines TRBV6-5 with TRBJ1-1; TRBD1 aligns across 7 bases. The CDR3 loop spans 15 amino acids. J was trimmed by 5 bases and V by 6 bases; bases with no gene match: 12. CDR1 and CDR2 from the germline V gene are MNHEY and SVGAGI. CDR3 loop: CASSPGRGRRTEAFF. The CDR3 DNA is TGTGCCAGCAGCCCCGGTAGGGGGCGAAGGACTGAAGCTTTCTTT.

The count of this clone is one. This sequence joins TRBV11-2 and TRBJ2-7; 8 positions agree with TRBD1. CDR1 SGHAT and CDR2 FQNNGV come from the germline V gene. Germline trimming cut 0 bases from V and 6 bases from J; bases unmatched to any gene: 4. There are 14 residues in the CDR3. In nucleotides, the CDR3 is TGTGCCAGCAGCTTAGACGCCAGGGGGCTCGAGCAGTACTTC. Encoded protein: CASSLDARGLEQYF.

The CDR3 DNA sequence: TGTGCCAGCAGCCTGACAGGGATGAACACTGAAGCTTTCTTT. This codes for CASSLTGMNTEAFF. The chain recombines TRBV7-3 with TRBJ1-1, with 7 positions matching TRBD1. The CDR3 is made up of 14 amino acids. Germline-derived CDR1 and CDR2 are SGHTA and FQGTGA. J lost 0 bases, V lost 5 bases, and 3 bases had no gene match.

CDR3 residues: CASSIVAGQGDYEQYF. The CDR3 DNA follows: TGTGCCAGTAGTATAGTAGCGGGACAGGGGGACTACGAGCAGTACTTC. The J gene is TRBJ2-7, the V gene TRBV19; 11 bases fit TRBD1. J was trimmed by 3 bases and V by 1 base; bases with no gene match: 5. Germline CDR1 is LNHDA and CDR2 is SQIVND (reference sequence). The CDR3 has 16 residues.

The chain couples TRBV5-1 to TRBJ2-3; 9 nucleotides align to TRBD2. The germline V gene has CDR1 SGHRS and CDR2 YFSETQ. The CDR3 runs to 16 residues. Trimming removed 0 bases from V and 0 bases from J; junction bases left unmatched: 2. CDR3 coding DNA: TGCGCCAGCAGCTTGGGACTAGCGGTTAGCACAGATACGCAGTATTTT. This sequence encodes CASSLGLAVSTDTQYF.

The chain employs TRBV5-6 and TRBJ2-2; 7 bases line up with TRBD1. J lost 5 bases, V lost 7 bases, and 8 bases had no gene match. Germline V CDR1 and CDR2: SGHDT, YYEEEE. This CDR3 contains 14 residues. CDR3 in amino acids: CASHRQGETGELFF. The CDR3 nucleotides are TGTGCCAGCCACCGACAGGGCGAGACCGGGGAGCTGTTTTTT.

CDR3 DNA: TGTGCCAGCAGCCAATGGAGCGGGAGGGACTACGAGCAGTACTTC. It is translated as CASSQWSGRDYEQYF. The V and J genes are TRBV14 and TRBJ2-7, with TRBD2 matching over 10 bases. Germline V lookup: CDR1 SGHDN, CDR2 FVKESK. V was clipped by 2 bases and J by 3 bases; unmatched bases: 4. The length of the CDR3 is 15 residues.

The chain couples TRBV19 to TRBJ2-7; TRBD2 agrees at 7 bases. Germline CDR1 reads LNHDA; CDR2 reads SQIVND (reference sequence). After removal of 10 bases from V and 4 bases from J, the junction contained 16 bases not matched to a gene. This CDR3 comprises 15 residues. CDR3 region: CATVRETYAGYEQYF. In DNA form, the CDR3 reads TGTGCCACTGTGCGGGAGACGTATGCGGGGTACGAGCAGTACTTC.

The V call is TRBV30, the J call TRBJ1-1; possible D gene TRBD1, 5 bases. CDR1 GTSNPN and CDR2 SVGIG come from the germline V gene (reference sequence). Trimming shortened V by 3 bases and J by 10 bases, and 12 bases separated the two germline ends. The CDR3 contains 11 residues. The CDR3 spells CAWRDLRGAFF. CDR3 coding DNA: TGTGCCTGGAGGGACCTAAGGGGAGCTTTCTTT.

The V call is TRBV5-4, the J call TRBJ2-1, with a weak D call TRBD1 (6 bases). The CDR3 has 16 residues. Germline V CDR1 and CDR2: SGHNT, YYREEE (reference sequence). V dropped 3 bases and J dropped 2 bases, with 15 bases sitting between them. The CDR3 coding sequence is TGTGCCAGCAGCTCCTATGACCGGGACACCTACAATGAGCAGTTCTTC. Protein sequence: CASSSYDRDTYNEQFF.